This T cell receptor beta chain was documented in a study of blood T cell repertoires in COVID-19. Across the study: The origin of the acute and convalescent COVID-19 samples was the United States, Italy and Spain.

From germline, CDR1 is SGDLS and CDR2 YYNGEE. The CDR3 sequence is 15 residues long. Trimming removed 4 bases from V and 8 bases from J; junction bases left unmatched: 8. TCRdb's copy holds only in-frame clones and misses some; the assay was immunoSEQ multiplex PCR. The table has tens of thousands of clones, approximately 80% seen once. The sequencing input was peripheral blood. This chain uses TRBV9 with TRBJ2-1, with 11 bases fitting TRBD2. The clonotype was recovered from a woman aged 45-65 years with acute or convalescent COVID-19. CDR3 in amino acids: CASSFTSGRVYEQFF. The CDR3 DNA sequence: TGTGCCAGCAGCTTTACTAGCGGGAGAGTCTATGAGCAGTTCTTC.